Listed here are 3 T cell receptor beta chains from one sample, sequenced in a study of early T cells in non-severe SARS-CoV-2 infection. Via MiXCR, TCRdb re-called the 5' RACE reads, giving one row per CDR3 protein. In the table there are around 46,000 distinct CDR3 sequences, around 5.2% of which are singletons. Sequenced sample: whole blood. The receptors were sampled from an adult who was a healthcare worker with PCR-confirmed SARS-CoV-2 infection or an uninfected control (not recorded which).

This clonotype showed up many times. The CDR3 bases are TGCAGTGCTTCGAAGCGGGGTTACCAAGAGACCCAGTACTTC. Encoded protein: CSASKRGYQETQYF. The chain joins TRBV20-1 to TRBJ2-5, with 7 bases fitting TRBD2. Germline V gene data show CDR1 as DFQATT and CDR2 as SNEGSKA (reference sequence). V was clipped by 5 bases and J by 0 bases; unmatched bases: 6. This CDR3 region has 14 residues.

This clonotype was counted at least ten times. The rearrangement joins TRBV9 to TRBJ1-1, with D perhaps matching TRBD1 (6 bases). V lost 7 bases and J lost 1, with 11 bases in between. CDR3 length: 13 residues. CDR1 is SGDLS, CDR2 YYNGEE, per germline. The CDR3 reads CASGKGQNTEAFF. CDR3 bases: TGTGCCAGCGGAAAGGGACAGAACACTGAAGCTTTCTTT.

The sample holds many counts of this clonotype. The rearrangement links TRBV7-9 to TRBJ2-2; D unclear. The germline V gene has CDR1 SEHNR and CDR2 FQNEAQ (reference sequence). The CDR3 runs 14 residues. The V end lost 0 bases, the J end lost 3 bases, and 5 bases lay between the germline ends. The CDR3 loop is CASSLAPYTGELFF. As DNA, the CDR3 is TGTGCCAGCAGCTTAGCCCCCTACACCGGGGAGCTGTTTTTT.